This T cell receptor (beta chain) is from a study of T cell responses to AZD1222 COVID-19 vaccine (dated by TCRdb to the early 2020s). Study-wide context: AZD1222 recipients given second doses at about 4 weeks or at about 12 weeks were pooled, since spike-specific TCR depth and breadth were not found to differ between the two schedules. TCR sequencing was performed for approximately 240 trial participants, of whom approximately 200 were given two doses of AZD1222 and 26 were given two doses of MenACWY control vaccine. Trial participants were enrolled into age subgroups of 18-55, 56-69 and 70-plus years, which contained approximately 150, 28 and 58 TCR-sequenced participants, respectively. What the study reported, not specific to this receptor: After two AZD1222 doses, spike-specific TCR breadth and depth were significantly higher than at day 0 and than in MenACWY recipients. Only six AZD1222 recipients were SARS-CoV-2 seropositive at baseline, limiting conclusions about previously exposed vaccinees. Because no day 14 peak-response samples were available, the repertoires could be characterized only after the peak T cell response. CD4 TCRs associated with the vaccine covered the entire spike protein, and the dominant responses were in regions 160-218 and 743-854. Participants were mostly white British, with more females than males. The authors suggested clonal diversity may have been underestimated. The 56-69-year group was small, and its depth increase did not reach significance, likely because of low power. Nearly half of unique spike-specific TCRs reportedly recognized epitopes outside regions mutated in the B.1.351 and B.1.1.7 variants.

The sample's time point label, decoded: baseline before first vaccination. Vaccinee samples were obtained from the UK trials COV001 and COV002, which included a single-blind randomized controlled phase 2/3 trial of AZD1222 (ChAdOx1 nCoV-19) in healthy adults. Trial participant PBMC samples were collected at day 0 and day 28 after the second dose for TCRbeta chain sequencing. The CDR1 and CDR2 encoded by the germline V gene are MGHRA and YSYEKL. Cut back by 5 bases and 14 bases, the V and J ends lie 18 bases apart. From cysteine to phenylalanine, the CDR3 is 12 amino acids long. Here the CDR3 DNA is all that survives: 36 bases in frame from base 1. On this clone: The target of this receptor is not known. Base qualities are not recorded, but no much larger clone differs from it by a single base.

The CDR3 regions of human TCRbeta chains were subjected to immunosequencing. Under the source paper's analysis protocol: TCRs in the repertoires were matched against a reference library of SARS-CoV-2-specific TCRs that had been generated with the MIRA antigen-specificity platform. Breadth was defined as the fraction of unique TCRs that were SARS-CoV-2-associated. Depth was defined as the fraction of total T cells that were SARS-CoV-2-associated. Using the MIRA data, every spike-specific TCR was mapped to the spike region that the TCR reacted to and assigned to either a CD4 or a CD8 class. Log10-transformed breadth and depth values were compared by one-way ANOVA with Sidak's multiple comparisons tests. Drawn from immuneACCESS, this table holds only the in-frame rearrangements with V and J called that TCRdb kept. Clones are partly lost; checked studies trace under half to an unresolved V gene and leave the rest unexplained. V and J calls and clone size follow that table, whereas D and trimming were derived from the DNA. This sample lists some 140,000 clones; 91% were detected once. The top ten constitute approximately 2.6% of the sample.

In this chain, TRBV4-1 is recombined with TRBJ1-1, and TRBD1 may be the D gene, going by 5 matching bases. This specimen was peripheral blood, taken on day 0 of AZD1222 vaccination. The clonotype was recovered from an adult in good health. The CDR3 protein: CASSSGGFAIFF. In nucleotides, the sequence is TGCGCCAGCAGCTCGGGGGGGTTTGCAATATTCTTT.